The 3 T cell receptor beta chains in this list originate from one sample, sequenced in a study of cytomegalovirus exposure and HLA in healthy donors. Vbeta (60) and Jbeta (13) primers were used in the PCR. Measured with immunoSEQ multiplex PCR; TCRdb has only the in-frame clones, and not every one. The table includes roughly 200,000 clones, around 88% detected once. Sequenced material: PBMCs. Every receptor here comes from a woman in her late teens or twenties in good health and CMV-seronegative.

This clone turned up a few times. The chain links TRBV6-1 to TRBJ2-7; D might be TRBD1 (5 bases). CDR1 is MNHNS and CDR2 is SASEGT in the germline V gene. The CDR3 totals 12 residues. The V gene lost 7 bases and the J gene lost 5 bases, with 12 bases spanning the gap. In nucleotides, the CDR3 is TGTGCCAGCAAACCAGACAGTGACGAGCAGTACTTC. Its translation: CASKPDSDEQYF.

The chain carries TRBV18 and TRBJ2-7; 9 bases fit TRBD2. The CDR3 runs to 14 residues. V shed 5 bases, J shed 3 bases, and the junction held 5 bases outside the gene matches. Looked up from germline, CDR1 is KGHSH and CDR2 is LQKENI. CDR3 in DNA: TGTGCCAGCTCATCGCCTAGCGGGATCTACGAGCAGTACTTC. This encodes CASSSPSGIYEQYF. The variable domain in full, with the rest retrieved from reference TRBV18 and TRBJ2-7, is NAGVMQNPRHLVRRRGQEARLRCSPMKGHSHVYWYRQLPEEGLKFMVYLQKENIIDESGMPKERFSAEFPKEGPSILRIQQVVRGDSAAYFCASSSPSGIYEQYFGPGTRLTVT.

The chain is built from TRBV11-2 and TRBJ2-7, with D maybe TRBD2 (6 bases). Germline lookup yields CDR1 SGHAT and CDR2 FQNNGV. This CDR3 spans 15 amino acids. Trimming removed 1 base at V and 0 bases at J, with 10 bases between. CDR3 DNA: TGTGCCAGCAGCTTAGGGGGAGGATACTCCTACGAGCAGTACTTC. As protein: CASSLGGGYSYEQYF.